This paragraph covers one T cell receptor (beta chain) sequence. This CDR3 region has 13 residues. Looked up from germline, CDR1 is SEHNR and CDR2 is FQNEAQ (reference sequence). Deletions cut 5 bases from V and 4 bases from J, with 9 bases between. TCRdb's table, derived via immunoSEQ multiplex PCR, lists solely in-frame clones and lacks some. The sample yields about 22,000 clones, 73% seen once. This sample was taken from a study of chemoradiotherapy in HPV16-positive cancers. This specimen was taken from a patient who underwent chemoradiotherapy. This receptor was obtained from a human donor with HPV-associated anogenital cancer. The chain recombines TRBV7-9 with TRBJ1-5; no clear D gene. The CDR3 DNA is TGTGCCAGCAGCATGGACCTTAATCAGCCCCAGCATTTT. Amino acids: CASSMDLNQPQHF. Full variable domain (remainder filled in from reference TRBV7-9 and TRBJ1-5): DTGVSQNPRHKITKRGQNVTFRCDPISEHNRLYWYRQTLGQGPEFLTYFQNEAQLEKSRLLSDRFSAERPKGSFSTLEIQRTEQGDSAMYLCASSMDLNQPQHFGDGTRLSIL.